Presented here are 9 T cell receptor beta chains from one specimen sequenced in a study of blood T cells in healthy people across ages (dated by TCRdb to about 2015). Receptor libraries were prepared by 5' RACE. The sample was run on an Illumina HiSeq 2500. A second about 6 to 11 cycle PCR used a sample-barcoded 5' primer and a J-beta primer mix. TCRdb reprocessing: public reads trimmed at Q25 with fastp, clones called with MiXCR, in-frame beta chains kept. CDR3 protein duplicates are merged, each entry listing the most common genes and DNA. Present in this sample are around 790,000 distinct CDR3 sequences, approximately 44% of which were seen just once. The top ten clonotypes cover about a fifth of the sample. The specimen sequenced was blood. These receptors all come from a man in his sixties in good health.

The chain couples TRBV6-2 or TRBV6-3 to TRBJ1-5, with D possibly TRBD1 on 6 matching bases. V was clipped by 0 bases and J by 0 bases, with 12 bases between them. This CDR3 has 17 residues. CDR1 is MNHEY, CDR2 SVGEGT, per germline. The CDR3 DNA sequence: TGTGCCAGCAGTTACTCCCCAGGGGATAATAGCAATCAGCCCCAGCATTTT. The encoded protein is CASSYSPGDNSNQPQHF.

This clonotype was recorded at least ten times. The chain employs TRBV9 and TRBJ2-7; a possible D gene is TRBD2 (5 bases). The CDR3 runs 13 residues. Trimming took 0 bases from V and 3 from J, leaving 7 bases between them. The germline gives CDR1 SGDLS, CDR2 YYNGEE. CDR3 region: CASSVDGDYEQYF. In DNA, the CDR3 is TGTGCCAGCAGCGTAGACGGGGACTACGAGCAGTACTTC. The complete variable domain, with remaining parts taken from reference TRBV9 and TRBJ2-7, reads DSGVTQTPKHLITATGQRVTLRCSPRSGDLSVYWYQQSLDQGLQFLIQYYNGEERAKGNILERFSAQQFPDLHSELNLSSLELGDSALYFCASSVDGDYEQYFGPGTRLTVT.

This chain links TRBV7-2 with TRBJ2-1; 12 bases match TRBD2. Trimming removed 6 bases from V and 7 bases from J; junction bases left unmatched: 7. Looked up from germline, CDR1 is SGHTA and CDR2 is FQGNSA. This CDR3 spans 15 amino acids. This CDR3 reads CASRRASGGGNEQFF. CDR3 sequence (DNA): TGTGCCAGCAGGAGGGCTAGCGGGGGGGGGAATGAGCAGTTCTTC. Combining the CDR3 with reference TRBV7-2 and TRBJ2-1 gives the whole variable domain GAGVSQSPSNKVTEKGKDVELRCDPISGHTALYWYRQSLGQGLEFLIYFQGNSAPDKSGLPSDRFSAERTGGSVSTLTIQRTQQEDSAVYLCASRRASGGGNEQFFGPGTRLTVL.

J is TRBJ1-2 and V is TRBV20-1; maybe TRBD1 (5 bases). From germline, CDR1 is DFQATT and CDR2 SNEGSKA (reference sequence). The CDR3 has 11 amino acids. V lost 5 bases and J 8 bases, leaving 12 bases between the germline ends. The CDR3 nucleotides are TGCAGTGCTGGACGGGGCAGGGGCTACACCTTC. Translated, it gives CSAGRGRGYTF.

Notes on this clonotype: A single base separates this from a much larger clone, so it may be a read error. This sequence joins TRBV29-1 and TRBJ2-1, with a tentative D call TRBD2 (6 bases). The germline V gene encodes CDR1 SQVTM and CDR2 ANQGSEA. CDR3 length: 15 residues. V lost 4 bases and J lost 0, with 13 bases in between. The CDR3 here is CSVVDYQSSYNEQFF. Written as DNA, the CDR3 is TGCAGCGTTGTGGACTACCAGAGCTCCTACAATGAGCAGTTCTTC.

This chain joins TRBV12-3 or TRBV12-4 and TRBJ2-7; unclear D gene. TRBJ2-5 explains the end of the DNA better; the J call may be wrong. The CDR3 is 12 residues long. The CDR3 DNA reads TGTGCCAGCAGTCACGCCCCTTGGACCCAGTACTTC. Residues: CASSHAPWTQYF.

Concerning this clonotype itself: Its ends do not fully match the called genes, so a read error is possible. This chain's CDR3 is CAGSPRGSRKGQGGNSPLHF. In DNA, the CDR3 is TGTGCCGGCTCACCAAGGGGGTCCAGAAAGGGACAGGGAGGAAATTCACCCCTCCACTTT. The chain couples TRBV18 to TRBJ1-6; TRBD1 matches 9 bases. Germline lookup yields CDR1 KGHSH and CDR2 LQKENI. The CDR3 loop spans 20 amino acids.

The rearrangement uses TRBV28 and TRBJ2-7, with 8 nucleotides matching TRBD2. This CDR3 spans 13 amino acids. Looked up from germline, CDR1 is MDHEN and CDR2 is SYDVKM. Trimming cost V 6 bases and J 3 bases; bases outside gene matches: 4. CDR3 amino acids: CASRTGGVYEQYF. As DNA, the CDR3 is TGTGCCAGCAGGACGGGAGGGGTCTACGAGCAGTACTTC.

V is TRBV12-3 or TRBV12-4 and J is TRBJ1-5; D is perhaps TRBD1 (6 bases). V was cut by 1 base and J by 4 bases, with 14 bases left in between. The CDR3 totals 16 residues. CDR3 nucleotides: TGTGCCAGCAGTTTAGAACAGGGTAAGGGAAATCAGCCCCAGCATTTT. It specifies CASSLEQGKGNQPQHF.